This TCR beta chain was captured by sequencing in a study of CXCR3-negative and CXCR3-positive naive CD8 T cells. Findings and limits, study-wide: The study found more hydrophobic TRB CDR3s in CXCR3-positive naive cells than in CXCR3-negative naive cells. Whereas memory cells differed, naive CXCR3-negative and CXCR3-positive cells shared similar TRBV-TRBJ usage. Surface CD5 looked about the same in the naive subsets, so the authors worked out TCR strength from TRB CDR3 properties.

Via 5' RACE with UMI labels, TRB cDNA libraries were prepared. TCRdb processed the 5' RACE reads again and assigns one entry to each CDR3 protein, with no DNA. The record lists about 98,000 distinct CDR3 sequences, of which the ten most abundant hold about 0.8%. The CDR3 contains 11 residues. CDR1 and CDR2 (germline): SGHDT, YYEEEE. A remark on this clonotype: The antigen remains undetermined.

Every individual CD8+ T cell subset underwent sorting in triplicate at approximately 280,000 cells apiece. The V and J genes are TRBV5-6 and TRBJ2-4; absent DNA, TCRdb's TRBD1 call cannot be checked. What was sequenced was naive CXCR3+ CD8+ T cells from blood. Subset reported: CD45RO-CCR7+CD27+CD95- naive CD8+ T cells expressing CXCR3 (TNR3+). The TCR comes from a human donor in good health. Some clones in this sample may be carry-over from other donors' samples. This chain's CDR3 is CASTRGNIQYF.